Listed here is a single TCR beta chain. The antigen it recognizes is unknown. Per-base qualities were not stored, and no clone one base away is much larger. This sample was included in a study of blood T cell repertoires in COVID-19 (dated by TCRdb to 2020 to 2021). General notes on the study: The collaborator samples originated in the United States, Italy and Spain and spanned the acute and convalescent phases of COVID-19. The repertoires were released in a freely available public database meant as a resource for research on the immune response to SARS-CoV-2. Deeply sampled blood TCRbeta repertoires from subjects exposed to, actively infected with, or recovered from COVID-19 were included in the dataset. Where HLA class I and class II types were available, the types were taken from metadata supplied by the sample provider, not from assay-based typing. A de-identified subject ID, COVID-19 status, age in years and sex were almost always included in the sample metadata. The samples were drawn from the first 160 participants of the ongoing ImmuneRACE study and from over a thousand subjects provided by 6 global collaborators. The prospective study material was composed of cDNA or gDNA derived from T cells, B-cell-depleted T cells, or PBMCs.

V is reduced by 3 bases and J by 0 bases, leaving a spacing of 12 bases between them. The CDR3 numbers 15 residues from cysteine through phenylalanine. The entry retains the CDR3 DNA only, 45 bases that are in frame from base 1. Taken from the germline V gene, the CDR1 and CDR2 loops are ENHRY and SYGVKD. Results and caveats for the whole study, not just this receptor: The quantity of clinical and demographic metadata differed by source and by participant and was supplied without curation.

TCRbeta CDR3 regions were amplified from genomic DNA using the immunoSEQ Assay, a bias-controlled multiplex PCR. In the original analysis: The number of nucleated cells in each sample was estimated from the amplification of reference gene primers within the assay. Sequence reads were collapsed and filtered to measure the absolute abundance of every unique TCRbeta CDR3 rearrangement. For each sample, productive Simpson clonality was calculated by taking the square root of Simpson's diversity index across productive rearrangements. This is the immuneACCESS table as TCRdb keeps it, with only in-frame sequences that have V and J called. A part of the clones is gone; compared with another copy, unresolved V genes explain less than half, and the rest is unexplained. The D gene and trimming were derived from the DNA, and the V and J assignments and clone size from that table. This sample is represented by under 250,000 clones; approximately 84% of them were singletons. The top ten clones comprise about 8% of the sample.

The collaborating institutions used their own protocols to collect whole blood in K2EDTA tubes. For TCRbeta analysis, collaborators shipped samples as frozen whole blood, isolated PBMCs, or DNA extracted from either of those sample types. The chain links TRBV10-3 with TRBJ2-7; tentative D gene TRBD2, with 5 bases matching. Material: peripheral blood. This TCR derives from an elderly woman with acute or convalescent COVID-19. The CDR3 protein sequence reads: CAISEKEESSYEQYF. The base sequence is TGTGCCATCAGTGAAAAGGAGGAGAGCTCCTACGAGCAGTACTTC.